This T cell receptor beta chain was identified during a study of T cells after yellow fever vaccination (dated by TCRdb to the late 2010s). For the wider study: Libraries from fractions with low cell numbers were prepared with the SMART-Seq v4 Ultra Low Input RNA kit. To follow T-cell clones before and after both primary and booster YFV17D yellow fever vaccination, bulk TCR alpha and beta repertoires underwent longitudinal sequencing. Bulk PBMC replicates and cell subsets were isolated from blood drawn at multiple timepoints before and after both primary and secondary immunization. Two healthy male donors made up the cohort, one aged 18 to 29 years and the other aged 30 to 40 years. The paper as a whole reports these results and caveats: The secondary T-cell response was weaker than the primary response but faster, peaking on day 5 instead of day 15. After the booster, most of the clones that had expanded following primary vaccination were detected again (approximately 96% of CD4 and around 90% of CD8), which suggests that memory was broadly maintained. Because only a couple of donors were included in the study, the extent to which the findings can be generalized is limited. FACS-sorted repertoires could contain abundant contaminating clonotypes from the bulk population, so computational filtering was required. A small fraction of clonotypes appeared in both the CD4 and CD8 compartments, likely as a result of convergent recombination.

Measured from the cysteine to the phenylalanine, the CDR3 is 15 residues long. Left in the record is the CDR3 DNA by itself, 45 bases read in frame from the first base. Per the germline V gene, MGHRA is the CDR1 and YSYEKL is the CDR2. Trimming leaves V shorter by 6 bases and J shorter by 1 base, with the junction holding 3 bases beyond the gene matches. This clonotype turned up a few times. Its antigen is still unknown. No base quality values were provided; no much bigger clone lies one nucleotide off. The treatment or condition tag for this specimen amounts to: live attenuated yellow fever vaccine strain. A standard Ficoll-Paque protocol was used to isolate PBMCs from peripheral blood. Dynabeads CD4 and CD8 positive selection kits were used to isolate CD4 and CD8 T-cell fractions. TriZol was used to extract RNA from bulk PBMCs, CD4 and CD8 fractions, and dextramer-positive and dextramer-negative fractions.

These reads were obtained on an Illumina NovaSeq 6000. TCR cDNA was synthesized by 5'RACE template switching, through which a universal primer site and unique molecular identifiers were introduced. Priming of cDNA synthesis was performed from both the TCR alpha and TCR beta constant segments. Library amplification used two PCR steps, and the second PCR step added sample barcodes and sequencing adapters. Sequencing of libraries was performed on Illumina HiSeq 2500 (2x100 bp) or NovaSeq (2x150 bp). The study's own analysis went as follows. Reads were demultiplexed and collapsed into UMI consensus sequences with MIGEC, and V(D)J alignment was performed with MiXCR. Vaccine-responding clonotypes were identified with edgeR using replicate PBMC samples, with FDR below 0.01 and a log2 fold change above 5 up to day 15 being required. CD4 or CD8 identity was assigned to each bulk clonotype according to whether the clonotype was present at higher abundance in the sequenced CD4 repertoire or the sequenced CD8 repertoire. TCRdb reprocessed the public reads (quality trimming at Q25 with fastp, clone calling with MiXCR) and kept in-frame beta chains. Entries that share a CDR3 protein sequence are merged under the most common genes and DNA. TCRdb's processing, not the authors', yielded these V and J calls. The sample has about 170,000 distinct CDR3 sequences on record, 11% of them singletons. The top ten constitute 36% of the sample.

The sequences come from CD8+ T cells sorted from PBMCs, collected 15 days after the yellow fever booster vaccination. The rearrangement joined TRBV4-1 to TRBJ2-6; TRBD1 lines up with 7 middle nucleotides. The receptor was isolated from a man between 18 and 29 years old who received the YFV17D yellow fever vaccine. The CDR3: CASRDRISGANVLTF. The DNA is TGCGCCAGCAGGGACAGGATTTCTGGGGCCAACGTCCTGACTTTC.